The rows below give T cell receptor beta chains drawn from one sample of a study of PD-L1 blockade in urothelial cancer. Only in-frame clones appear in the TCRdb table, and some are missing; sequencing was by immunoSEQ multiplex PCR. Seen here are fewer than 40,000 clones, roughly 90% observed once, and the top ten hold around 8.3%. Sequenced here: PBMCs, sampled around atezolizumab (anti-PD-L1) treatment. The receptors here all came from a man aged 65 to 85 with urothelial cancer. CDR3s leave out the opening cysteine and the closing phenylalanine or tryptophan. Fields, in order: V gene, D gene, clone size, CDR3 protein. The D gene is left open where the match is weak. Clone size is stated in some rows and not others, as once, few, many or a class when expanded.

V gene: TRBV18; D gene: TRBD1; clone size: NA; CDR3 protein: ASSLDRPGSGANVLT
V gene: TRBV9; D gene: TRBD1; clone size: NA; CDR3 protein: ASSVWGTEGEQF
V gene: TRBV9; D gene: TRBD1; clone size: NA; CDR3 protein: ASSDSSRGSAQY
V gene: TRBV9; D gene: TRBD1; clone size: NA; CDR3 protein: ASSVGGQGIPDTQY
V gene: TRBV6-5; D gene: NA; clone size: NA; CDR3 protein: ASSRGRADGYT
V gene: TRBV2; D gene: TRBD1; clone size: NA; CDR3 protein: ASSEALTGAQNIQY
V gene: TRBV15; D gene: TRBD2; clone size: NA; CDR3 protein: ATSRDPAGGGEQF
V gene: TRBV7-9; D gene: NA; clone size: NA; CDR3 protein: ASSFSAGVSNQPQH
V gene: TRBV7-6; D gene: NA; clone size: few; CDR3 protein: ASSFGTDLNQPQH
V gene: TRBV7-3; D gene: TRBD1; clone size: NA; CDR3 protein: ASSLGTGSEAF
V gene: TRBV7-8; D gene: TRBD2; clone size: NA; CDR3 protein: ASSLSTSAKETQY
V gene: TRBV9; D gene: NA; clone size: NA; CDR3 protein: ASSVDRMGETQY
V gene: TRBV7-3; D gene: TRBD1; clone size: NA; CDR3 protein: ASSLVPDRGSDNEQF
V gene: TRBV10-1; D gene: NA; clone size: NA; CDR3 protein: ASGTDPTGELF
V gene: TRBV28; D gene: TRBD1; clone size: NA; CDR3 protein: ASSQRPGQGGNEQF
V gene: TRBV6-1; D gene: NA; clone size: NA; CDR3 protein: ASSRQASSYEQY
V gene: TRBV6-5; D gene: NA; clone size: once; CDR3 protein: ASAISGSTYNEQF
V gene: TRBV28; D gene: NA; clone size: once; CDR3 protein: ASSYTGAGYIQY
V gene: TRBV5-5; D gene: NA; clone size: NA; CDR3 protein: ASSSLTVNTEAF
V gene: TRBV10-2; D gene: NA; clone size: NA; CDR3 protein: ASSESNGVPGNTIY
V gene: TRBV7-4; D gene: NA; clone size: NA; CDR3 protein: ASSLPRQAFGNTIY
V gene: TRBV5-8; D gene: TRBD1; clone size: NA; CDR3 protein: ASSFSGQVHAGEKLF